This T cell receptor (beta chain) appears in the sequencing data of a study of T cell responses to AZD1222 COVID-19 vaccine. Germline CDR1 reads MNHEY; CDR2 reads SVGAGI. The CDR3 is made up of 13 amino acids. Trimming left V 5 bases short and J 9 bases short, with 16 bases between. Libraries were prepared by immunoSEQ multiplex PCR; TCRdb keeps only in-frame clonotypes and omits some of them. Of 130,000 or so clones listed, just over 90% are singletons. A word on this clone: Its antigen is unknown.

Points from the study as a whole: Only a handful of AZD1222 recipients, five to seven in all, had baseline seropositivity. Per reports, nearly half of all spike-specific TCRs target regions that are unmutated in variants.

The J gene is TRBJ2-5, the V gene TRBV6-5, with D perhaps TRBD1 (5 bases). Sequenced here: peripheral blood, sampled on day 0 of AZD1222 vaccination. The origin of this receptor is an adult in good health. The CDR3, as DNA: TGTGCCAGCAGTCCCGACAGTTTAAGGGCCCAGTACTTC. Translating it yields CASSPDSLRAQYF.